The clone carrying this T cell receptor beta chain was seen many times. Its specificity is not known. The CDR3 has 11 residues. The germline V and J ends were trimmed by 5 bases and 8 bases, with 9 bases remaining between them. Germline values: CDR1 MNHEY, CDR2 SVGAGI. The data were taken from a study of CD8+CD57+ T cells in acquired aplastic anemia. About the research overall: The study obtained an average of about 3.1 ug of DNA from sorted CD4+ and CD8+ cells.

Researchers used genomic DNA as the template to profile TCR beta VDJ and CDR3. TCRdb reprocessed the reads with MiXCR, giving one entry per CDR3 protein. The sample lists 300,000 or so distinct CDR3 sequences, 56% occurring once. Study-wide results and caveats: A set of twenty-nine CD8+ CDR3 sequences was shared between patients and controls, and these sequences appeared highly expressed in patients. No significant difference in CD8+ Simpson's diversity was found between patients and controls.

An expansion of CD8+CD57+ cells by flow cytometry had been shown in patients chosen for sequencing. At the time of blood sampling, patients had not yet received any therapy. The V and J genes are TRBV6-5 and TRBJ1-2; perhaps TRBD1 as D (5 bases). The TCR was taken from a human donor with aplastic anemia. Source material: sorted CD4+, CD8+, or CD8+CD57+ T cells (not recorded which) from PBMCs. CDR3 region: CASSSYRGYTF. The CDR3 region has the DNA TGTGCCAGCAGTAGCTACAGGGGCTACACCTTC.